The 30 T cell receptor beta chains given below trace back to one sample, sequenced in a study of T cell responses to AZD1222 COVID-19 vaccine. Sequencing was performed with immunoSEQ multiplex PCR; in TCRdb, only in-frame clones are kept and a portion is missing. The sample consists of some 190,000 clones, around nine tenths of them appearing once. The input for sequencing was peripheral blood, taken 28 days after the second AZD1222 dose. These TCRs come from an adult who received the AZD1222 COVID-19 vaccine.

This chain links TRBV5-1 with TRBJ1-1; 7 nucleotides match TRBD1. This CDR3 comprises 19 residues. Germline V gene data show CDR1 as SGHRS and CDR2 as YFSETQ. Unmatched junction bases numbered 18, after V lost 3 bases and J lost 1 base. Here the CDR3 DNA reads TGCGCCAGCAGCTCCGCCCTTATGACAGGGCCCGGGGGGAACACTGAAGCTTTCTTT. Translating it yields CASSSALMTGPGGNTEAFF.

This chain uses TRBV27 with TRBJ2-5, with D unclear. Germline CDR1 MNHEY, CDR2 SMNVEV (reference sequence). V was cut by 4 bases and J by 1 base, with 7 bases left in between. The CDR3 is 13 amino acids. The CDR3 loop is CASSSWAQETQYF. The CDR3 DNA is TGTGCCAGCAGTTCCTGGGCCCAAGAGACCCAGTACTTC.

This rearrangement joins TRBV6-5 to TRBJ1-1, with a tentative D call TRBD1 (5 bases). Germline V gene sequence: CDR1 MNHEY, CDR2 SVGAGI. This CDR3 has 13 residues. V was clipped by 6 bases and J by 4 bases, with 12 bases between them. This CDR3 is CASRPTGLTEAFF. For the CDR3, the DNA is TGTGCCAGCAGACCAACGGGACTCACTGAAGCTTTCTTT.

The rearrangement links TRBV4-1 to TRBJ2-2, with 8 bases matching TRBD2. CDR3 length equals 16 residues. V lost 8 bases and J lost 6; bases outside the gene matches: 14. CDR1 is MGHRA, CDR2 YSYEKL, per germline. The CDR3: CASARVRGGRSGELFF. The CDR3 DNA reads TGCGCCAGCGCCCGGGTGAGGGGCGGGAGGTCCGGGGAGCTGTTTTTT.

The V gene is TRBV11-2, the J gene TRBJ2-7; D uncertain. Germline V gene lookup returns CDR1 SGHAT and CDR2 FQNNGV. The CDR3 has 11 residues. Trimming took off 1 base at V and 5 bases at J, with 3 bases between the two ends. The CDR3 nucleotides are TGTGCCAGCAGCTTAGTGGACGAGCAGTACTTC. Translated, it gives CASSLVDEQYF. Together with reference TRBV11-2 and TRBJ2-7, the CDR3 gives the full variable domain: EAGVAQSPRYKIIEKRQSVAFWCNPISGHATLYWYQQILGQGPKLLIQFQNNGVVDDSQLPKDRFSAERLKGVDSTLKIQPAKLEDSAVYLCASSLVDEQYFGPGTRLTVT.

This clone has a handful of counts. V is TRBV4-2 and J is TRBJ2-7, with 10 bases aligning to TRBD1. CDR3 length: 16 residues. The germline V gene has CDR1 LGHNA and CDR2 YNFKEQ. After removal of 6 bases from V and 3 bases from J, the junction contained 11 bases not matched to a gene. CDR3 loop: CASSLGQGQKDYEQYF. The DNA of the CDR3 is TGTGCCAGCAGTTTGGGACAGGGGCAAAAGGACTACGAGCAGTACTTC.

The chain carries TRBV28 and TRBJ1-3, with 7 nucleotides matching TRBD1. V was pared by 3 bases and J by 3 bases, with 5 bases of the junction left unmatched. CDR1 is MDHEN and CDR2 is SYDVKM in the germline V gene. This CDR3 spans 15 amino acids. The CDR3 DNA is TGTGCCAGCAGTTTGTCCGACAGGGTTGGAAACACCATATATTTT. It translates to CASSLSDRVGNTIYF.

As concerns this clone: The sample holds other DNA sequences that translate to the same CDR3. The rearrangement uses TRBV7-2 and TRBJ2-1; 7 bases fit TRBD2. There are 14 residues in the CDR3. Germline V gives CDR1 SGHTA, CDR2 FQGNSA. V was clipped by 1 base and J by 7 bases; unmatched bases: 4. CDR3 amino acids: CASSLGLAENEQFF. The CDR3 bases are TGTGCCAGCAGCTTAGGCCTAGCGGAAAATGAGCAGTTCTTC. The entire variable domain, with the rest obtained from reference TRBV7-2 and TRBJ2-1, is as follows: GAGVSQSPSNKVTEKGKDVELRCDPISGHTALYWYRQSLGQGLEFLIYFQGNSAPDKSGLPSDRFSAERTGGSVSTLTIQRTQQEDSAVYLCASSLGLAENEQFFGPGTRLTVL.

The V gene is TRBV12-3 or TRBV12-4, the J gene TRBJ1-1; D remains ambiguous. This CDR3 is 13 amino acids long. Trimming removed 6 bases at V and 7 bases at J, with 15 bases between. CDR3 nucleotide sequence: TGTGCCAGCAGACAACTAGACCTAGGTGAAGCTTTCTTT. Protein sequence: CASRQLDLGEAFF.

The V gene is TRBV7-3, the J gene TRBJ2-1; no clear D. V was trimmed by 1 base and J by 0 bases, leaving 10 bases between them. The germline gives CDR1 SGHTA, CDR2 FQGTGA. The CDR3 has 16 amino acids. In nucleotides, the CDR3 is TGTGCCAGCAGCTTAATTGGCAAGAGCTCCTACAATGAGCAGTTCTTC. Encoded protein: CASSLIGKSSYNEQFF.

The V call is TRBV27, the J call TRBJ2-7; D may match TRBD1 or TRBD2 (6 bases each). There are 14 residues in the CDR3. The V gene's germline CDR1 is MNHEY and CDR2 SMNVEV (reference sequence). V lost 0 bases and J lost 7, with 13 bases in between. CDR3 amino acids: CASSLSGGPREQYF. DNA for the CDR3: TGTGCCAGCAGTTTATCTGGGGGGCCAAGGGAGCAGTACTTC.

The genes are TRBV29-1 and TRBJ1-2; D unresolved. Looked up from germline, CDR1 is SQVTM and CDR2 is ANQGSEA. This CDR3 spans 13 amino acids. The V gene lost 1 base and the J gene lost 7 bases, with 13 bases spanning the gap. This CDR3 reads CSVEVGTAIGYTF. In nucleotides, the CDR3 is TGCAGCGTTGAAGTTGGTACTGCCATTGGCTACACCTTC.

This sequence joins TRBV29-1 and TRBJ1-1; no clear D gene. V was clipped by 5 bases and J by 0 bases, with 10 bases between them. This CDR3 contains 13 residues. Germline loops: CDR1 SQVTM, CDR2 ANQGSEA. This CDR3 reads CSVIAIMNTEAFF. CDR3 sequence (DNA): TGCAGCGTTATAGCGATCATGAACACTGAAGCTTTCTTT.

The CDR3, as DNA: TGTGCCAGCAGTGCCCGGACAGTCTATGGCTACACCTTC. Protein product: CASSARTVYGYTF. This rearrangement joins TRBV28 to TRBJ1-2; the D gene is possibly TRBD1 (6 bases). The CDR3 consists of 13 residues. From germline, CDR1 is MDHEN and CDR2 SYDVKM. Trimming removed 5 bases from V and 4 bases from J, with 11 bases in between.

This sequence joins TRBV11-2 and TRBJ2-1; D may be TRBD2 (6 bases). This CDR3 has 16 residues. Germline V gene data show CDR1 as SGHAT and CDR2 as FQNNGV. Trimming removed 0 bases from V and 2 bases from J, with 11 bases in between. The CDR3, as DNA: TGTGCCAGCAGCTTAGATCGGCTAGCGCCCTACAATGAGCAGTTCTTC. This gives the protein CASSLDRLAPYNEQFF.

The genes are TRBV3-1 (or the pseudogene TRBV3-2) and TRBJ1-5, with unresolved D. The CDR3 consists of 14 residues. Germline V lookup: CDR1 LGHDT, CDR2 YNNKEL (reference sequence). The ends were cut back, 3 bases at V and 9 bases at J, with 15 bases in the middle. This CDR3 is CASSQVNAGWPQHF. The DNA of the CDR3 is TGTGCCAGCAGCCAGGTGAACGCGGGTTGGCCCCAGCATTTT.

The chain is built from TRBV7-8 and TRBJ1-6; possibly TRBD1 for D (5 bases). The CDR3 has 16 residues. Germline V gene data show CDR1 as SGHVS and CDR2 as FQNEAQ. Trimming shortened V by 0 bases and J by 7 bases, and 13 bases separated the two germline ends. The CDR3 nucleotides are TGTGCCAGCAGCTTAGCGCCGGGGCGGAACAATTCACCCCTCCACTTT. Amino acids: CASSLAPGRNNSPLHF.

V usage is TRBV6-5 and J usage is TRBJ2-1; D remains unclear. Germline loops: CDR1 MNHEY, CDR2 SVGAGI. The ends were cut back, 0 bases at V and 2 bases at J, with 8 bases in the middle. The CDR3 length is 15 residues. For the CDR3, the DNA is TGTGCCAGCAGTTACTCAGGGTTAGCCTACAATGAGCAGTTCTTC. Protein sequence: CASSYSGLAYNEQFF.

This chain connects TRBV4-3 to TRBJ1-2; 8 bases match TRBD1. Germline values: CDR1 LGHNA, CDR2 YSLEER. V lost 0 bases to trimming and J lost 4 bases; unmatched junction nucleotides: 4. The CDR3 is made up of 15 amino acids. The CDR3 protein is CASSQDSTGGYGYTF. For the CDR3, the DNA is TGCGCCAGCAGCCAAGATTCTACAGGGGGCTATGGCTACACCTTC.

This clone was counted a few times. The chain combines TRBV2 with TRBJ1-2; 11 bases fit TRBD1. This CDR3 is 14 amino acids long. Germline V lookup: CDR1 SNHLY, CDR2 FYNNEI. Trimming at V came to 6 bases and at J to 3 bases, leaving 3 bases not matched to a gene. CDR3 protein: CASRGDRGYYGYTF. In DNA, the CDR3 is TGTGCCAGCAGGGGGGACAGGGGGTACTATGGCTACACCTTC.

This chain uses TRBV7-2 with TRBJ1-1; unclear D gene. The CDR3 runs to 14 residues. The V gene's germline CDR1 is SGHTA and CDR2 FQGNSA. Trimming left V 1 base short and J 11 bases short, with 17 bases between. The CDR3 region is CASSLDVWGVHAFF. The CDR3 DNA follows: TGTGCCAGCAGCTTAGACGTCTGGGGAGTGCACGCTTTCTTT. Full variable domain (rest looked up from reference TRBV7-2 and TRBJ1-1): GAGVSQSPSNKVTEKGKDVELRCDPISGHTALYWYRQSLGQGLEFLIYFQGNSAPDKSGLPSDRFSAERTGGSVSTLTIQRTQQEDSAVYLCASSLDVWGVHAFFGQGTRLTVV.

This rearrangement joins TRBV28 to TRBJ1-2; 9 bases are shared with TRBD1. Germline CDR1 reads MDHEN; CDR2 reads SYDVKM. The CDR3 consists of 14 residues. Trimming took 5 bases from V and 5 from J; bases not matched to a gene: 6. CDR3: CASSLGQGGYGYTF. The CDR3 DNA follows: TGTGCCAGCAGTCTGGGACAGGGTGGGTATGGCTACACCTTC.

This clone has more than one count but fewer than ten. V is TRBV4-1 and J is TRBJ1-1; tentatively, D is TRBD1 (5 bases). Germline V lookup: CDR1 MGHRA, CDR2 YSYEKL. The CDR3 is 16 amino acids. Trimming left V 2 bases short and J 1 base short, with 14 bases between. CDR3 residues: CASSQPARGRNTEAFF. The CDR3 bases are TGCGCCAGCAGCCAACCGGCCCGGGGGAGGAACACTGAAGCTTTCTTT.

The J gene is TRBJ1-6, the V gene TRBV27; D call uncertain. The CDR3 consists of 16 residues. V was clipped by 0 bases and J by 6 bases, with 12 bases between them. The germline V gene has CDR1 MNHEY and CDR2 SMNVEV (reference sequence). DNA for the CDR3: TGTGCCAGCAGTTTATCAGGACCTCTCGGTAATTCACCCCTCCACTTT. Translating it yields CASSLSGPLGNSPLHF.

Note on this clone: The sample carries other DNA sequences with the same CDR3. The chain employs TRBV5-6 and TRBJ2-7; D is uncertain. Germline V gene lookup returns CDR1 SGHDT and CDR2 YYEEEE. The ends were cut back, 4 bases at V and 3 bases at J, with 5 bases in the middle. This CDR3 is built from 11 residues. CDR3 amino acids: CASSLRYEQYF. The CDR3 DNA reads as TGTGCCAGCAGCCTACGCTACGAGCAGTACTTC. Full variable domain (remainder filled in from reference TRBV5-6 and TRBJ2-7): DAGVTQSPTHLIKTRGQQVTLRCSPKSGHDTVSWYQQALGQGPQFIFQYYEEEERQRGNFPDRFSGHQFPNYSSELNVNALLLGDSALYLCASSLRYEQYFGPGTRLTVT.

V is TRBV5-1 and J is TRBJ1-2, with 8 nucleotides matching TRBD1. CDR3 length: 15 amino acids. Trimming removed 4 bases from V and 6 bases from J; junction bases left unmatched: 11. Per germline, CDR1 SGHRS and CDR2 YFSETQ. CDR3 DNA: TGCGCCAGCAGCAGAACCTTCGCACAGGGGGATGGCTACACCTTC. Its protein is CASSRTFAQGDGYTF.

The rearrangement joins TRBV28 to TRBJ2-1, with D unresolved. The CDR3 covers 14 residues. CDR1 is MDHEN, CDR2 SYDVKM, per germline. Deletions cut 1 base from V and 4 bases from J, with 8 bases between. The CDR3 spells CASSLSLKYNEQFF. The DNA for the CDR3 is TGTGCCAGCAGTTTATCACTTAAATACAATGAGCAGTTCTTC.

This sequence joins TRBV18 and TRBJ1-6; 7 bases are a match to TRBD1. The V segment lost 4 bases and the J segment 7 bases; nucleotides outside the gene matches: 4. Per the germline V gene, CDR1 is KGHSH and CDR2 is LQKENI. The CDR3 has 14 amino acids. This CDR3 reads CASSRDSENSPLHF. DNA for the CDR3: TGTGCCAGCTCACGGGACAGCGAGAATTCACCCCTCCACTTT.

The chain joins TRBV18 to TRBJ1-5, with unresolved D. Trimming took 2 bases from V and 7 from J, leaving 12 bases between them. Germline V gives CDR1 KGHSH, CDR2 LQKENI. This CDR3 comprises 14 residues. The CDR3 loop is CASSPARNQQPQHF. CDR3 nucleotides: TGTGCCAGCTCACCAGCTCGAAATCAGCAGCCCCAGCATTTT.

The V gene is TRBV7-2, the J gene TRBJ2-7, with D perhaps matching TRBD1 (5 bases). Trimming stripped 5 bases from V and 4 bases from J, with 15 bases between. The germline V gene encodes CDR1 SGHTA and CDR2 FQGNSA. The CDR3 sequence is 14 residues long. The CDR3 loop reads CASSPTNRNYEQYF. DNA of the CDR3: TGTGCCAGCAGCCCCACCAACAGGAATTACGAGCAGTACTTC.